These 11 T cell receptor beta chains came from one sample sequenced in a study of blood T cells in healthy people across ages. Then a second PCR, running roughly 7 to 11 cycles, was carried out with a sample-barcoded 5' primer and a J-beta primer mix. TCRdb recomputed calls from the 5' RACE reads with MiXCR, one row per CDR3 protein. The table records 1.5 million to 2 million distinct CDR3 sequences, 30% to 40% of them present only once. Sequenced input: blood. All receptors derive from a human donor in good health.

The chain combines TRBV10-3 with TRBJ2-1, with 10 bases lining up with TRBD1. CDR1 ENHRY and CDR2 SYGVKD come from the germline V gene. After removal of 6 bases from V and 8 bases from J, the junction contained 13 bases not matched to a gene. The CDR3 spans 16 residues. The CDR3 loop is CAIRPRPGQGLDEQFF. The CDR3 DNA reads TGTGCCATCAGACCCCGCCCGGGACAGGGGTTGGATGAGCAGTTCTTC.

The rearrangement links TRBV5-8 to TRBJ2-3; maybe TRBD1 (8 bases). The CDR3 consists of 15 residues. V lost 4 bases and J lost 5, with 17 bases in between. Per germline, CDR1 SGHTS and CDR2 YDEGEE. The CDR3 DNA follows: TGTGCCAGCAGCCCGGGACAGGCTAGCGGAGATACGCAGTATTTT. Its translation: CASSPGQASGDTQYF.

The sample holds a few counts of this clonotype. The chain recombines TRBV7-6 with TRBJ2-5; D is perhaps TRBD1 (6 bases). V lost 5 bases, J lost 2 bases, and 15 bases lay in between. Germline V gene data show CDR1 as SGHVS and CDR2 as FNYEAQ. The CDR3 has 15 residues. The CDR3 spells CASSRGHPLQETQYF. The CDR3 region has the DNA TGTGCCAGCAGCCGGGGACACCCACTTCAAGAGACCCAGTACTTC.

The chain combines TRBV7-8 with TRBJ2-7, with a weak D call TRBD2 (6 bases). V shed 2 bases and J shed 2 bases, with 13 bases lying between them. Germline V lookup: CDR1 SGHVS, CDR2 FQNEAQ. The CDR3 is made up of 15 amino acids. The CDR3 protein is CASSLSGVWAYEQYF. The CDR3 DNA reads TGTGCCAGCAGCTTATCGGGGGTCTGGGCCTACGAGCAGTACTTC.

The V gene is TRBV3-1, the J gene TRBJ2-2; weak D call: TRBD2 (6 bases). This CDR3 is built from 14 residues. V shed 2 bases and J shed 3 bases, with 7 bases lying between them. Germline CDR1 and CDR2: LGHDT and YNNKEL (reference sequence). This chain's CDR3 is CASSQKRDTGELFF. The DNA of the CDR3 is TGTGCCAGCAGCCAAAAGCGGGACACCGGGGAGCTGTTTTTT.

This clonotype was seen at least ten times. V gene TRBV5-1 combines with J gene TRBJ2-7, with TRBD1 identical over 7 bases. Per the germline V gene, CDR1 is SGHRS and CDR2 is YFSETQ. The CDR3 extends over 14 amino acids. The ends lost 3 bases at V and 2 bases at J; junction bases unmatched: 5. In DNA form, the CDR3 reads TGCGCCAGCAGCTCACGGACAGGCACCTACGAGCAGTACTTC. It codes for CASSSRTGTYEQYF.

This clonotype was counted between two and nine times. The DNA for the CDR3 is TGTGCCAGCAGCTTAGTGGGCGGGGGGGCCTCCTACAATGAGCAGTTCTTC. It yields the protein CASSLVGGGASYNEQFF. The chain combines TRBV7-6 with TRBJ2-1; 9 bases align to TRBD2. J was trimmed by 0 bases and V by 1 base; bases with no gene match: 4. The CDR3 has 17 amino acids. Germline CDR1 is SGHVS and CDR2 is FNYEAQ.

The chain carries TRBV5-1 and TRBJ2-1; 15 positions agree with TRBD2. The CDR3 is 18 residues long. Germline V lookup: CDR1 SGHRS, CDR2 YFSETQ. J lost 7 bases, V lost 0 bases, and 8 bases had no gene match. The CDR3 reads CASSLGTSGGAGENEQFF. DNA for the CDR3: TGCGCCAGCAGCTTGGGGACTAGCGGGGGGGCCGGGGAAAATGAGCAGTTCTTC.

This clonotype was detected only a few times. The V gene is TRBV7-3, the J gene TRBJ1-1; 8 bases line up with TRBD1. The V gene end was trimmed by 6 bases and the J gene end by 6 bases; junction bases not matched to a gene: 12. Germline CDR1 and CDR2: SGHTA and FQGTGA. CDR3 length: 15 amino acids. CDR3 sequence reads: CASSPSGGTGAEAFF. CDR3 nucleotides: TGTGCCAGCAGTCCGTCGGGGGGGACAGGCGCTGAAGCTTTCTTT.

The V and J genes are TRBV29-1 and TRBJ1-1; 7 bases are shared with TRBD1. The CDR3 consists of 14 residues. The germline V gene encodes CDR1 SQVTM and CDR2 ANQGSEA. Trimming took 1 base from V and 9 from J; bases not matched to a gene: 11. This CDR3 is CSVEVGQILSKAFF. The CDR3 coding sequence is TGCAGCGTTGAAGTGGGACAGATTCTCTCAAAAGCTTTCTTT.

This clonotype was seen once. J is TRBJ2-5 and V is TRBV12-3 or TRBV12-4; the match to TRBD2 covers 10 bases. The CDR3 totals 17 residues. Unmatched junction bases numbered 13, after V lost 6 bases and J lost 3 bases. The CDR3 protein is CASSPKRSSGGEETQYF. The CDR3, as DNA: TGTGCCAGCAGCCCAAAGAGGTCGAGCGGGGGGGAAGAGACCCAGTACTTC.